Presented here are 4 T cell receptor beta chains from one specimen sequenced in a study of T cells in Graves' hyperthyroidism and ophthalmopathy. TCR beta CDR3 regions were amplified from RNA transcripts. The TCR CDR3 was amplified in a first-round RT-PCR using the HTBI primer set. TCRdb ran MiXCR on the multiplex PCR reads and lists one entry per CDR3 protein. The sample carries hundreds of thousands of distinct CDR3 sequences, 11% to 15% recorded once. Sequences were obtained from blood. The receptors were sampled from a woman between 35 and 50 years old with Graves' hyperthyroidism.

There are a few counts of this clonotype. The chain is built from TRBV15 and TRBJ1-4, with D possibly TRBD1 on 5 matching bases. V was trimmed by 7 bases and J by 2 bases, leaving 14 bases between them. This CDR3 is built from 15 residues. Germline V gene lookup returns CDR1 LNHNV and CDR2 YYDKDF (reference sequence). The CDR3 spells CATNEGARTNEKLFF. CDR3 in DNA: TGTGCCACCAACGAAGGGGCGAGGACTAATGAAAAACTGTTTTTT.

The sample holds many counts of this clonotype. The rearrangement uses TRBV12-3 or TRBV12-4 and TRBJ2-3; the D is unclear. V lost 4 bases and J lost 9, with 14 bases in between. The CDR3 is 13 residues long. In DNA form, the CDR3 reads TGTGCCAGCAGTTCATCCTTGACTGGGACGCAGTATTTT. Its translation: CASSSSLTGTQYF.

The chain uses TRBV10-3 and TRBJ2-1; TRBD2 agrees at 9 bases. Germline lookup yields CDR1 ENHRY and CDR2 SYGVKD. With V trimmed by 4 bases and J by 5 bases, 9 bases remained unmatched. This CDR3 contains 16 residues. CDR3: CAISARREGLHNEQFF. In nucleotides, the CDR3 is TGTGCCATCAGTGCTCGGCGGGAGGGCCTCCACAATGAGCAGTTCTTC.

There are a few counts of this clonotype. The chain is built from TRBV6-1 and TRBJ2-7; D perhaps matches TRBD2 (5 bases). In germline, CDR1 is MNHNS, CDR2 SASEGT. The CDR3 runs 14 residues. The V end lost 6 bases, the J end lost 4 bases, and 16 bases lay between the germline ends. The DNA for the CDR3 is TGTGCCAGCAGACTACTAGTAGGTTCTTACGAGCAGTACTTC. This sequence encodes CASRLLVGSYEQYF.